The sequence of this TCR beta chain was determined in a study of PD-L1 blockade in urothelial cancer. This CDR3 is 14 amino acids long. V was clipped by 3 bases and J by 6 bases; unmatched bases: 6. The germline V gene has CDR1 SGHAT and CDR2 FQNNGV. The assay was immunoSEQ multiplex PCR, and TCRdb's table has in-frame clones only and misses some. Of tens of thousands of clones listed, approximately 83% are singletons. The sample's time point: pretreatment peripheral blood. The chain joins TRBV11-2 to TRBJ1-1, with TRBD1 identical over 8 bases. The origin of this receptor is a man between 60 and 75 years old with urothelial cancer. The input for sequencing was PBMCs, taken around atezolizumab (anti-PD-L1) treatment. The CDR3 reads CASSLTGVNAEAFF. The DNA for the CDR3 is TGTGCCAGCAGCTTGACAGGGGTTAATGCTGAAGCTTTCTTT.